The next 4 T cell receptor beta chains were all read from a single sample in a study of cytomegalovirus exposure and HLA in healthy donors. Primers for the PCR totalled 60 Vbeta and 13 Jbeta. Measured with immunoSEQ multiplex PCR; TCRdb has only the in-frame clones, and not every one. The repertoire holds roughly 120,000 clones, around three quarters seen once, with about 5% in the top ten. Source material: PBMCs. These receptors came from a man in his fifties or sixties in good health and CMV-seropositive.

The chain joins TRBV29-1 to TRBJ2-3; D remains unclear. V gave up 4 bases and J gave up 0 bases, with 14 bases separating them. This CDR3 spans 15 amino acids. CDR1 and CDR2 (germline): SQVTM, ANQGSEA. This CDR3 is CSVVLPLRSTDTQYF. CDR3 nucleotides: TGCAGCGTTGTTCTTCCGTTACGGAGCACAGATACGCAGTATTTT.

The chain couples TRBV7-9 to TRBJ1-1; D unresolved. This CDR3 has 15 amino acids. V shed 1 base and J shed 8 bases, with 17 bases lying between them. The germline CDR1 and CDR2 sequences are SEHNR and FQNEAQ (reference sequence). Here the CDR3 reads CASSLGEVVIDEAFF. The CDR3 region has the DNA TGTGCCAGCAGCTTAGGGGAGGTGGTGATAGACGAAGCTTTCTTT.

CDR3 residues: CASSLSGRGRLGLSGNTIYF. As DNA, the CDR3 is TGTGCCAGCAGTTTATCCGGGAGGGGCAGACTGGGGCTCTCTGGAAACACCATATATTTT. V gene TRBV27 combines with J gene TRBJ1-3, with a weak D call TRBD1 (5 bases). Trimming took off 0 bases at V and 0 bases at J, with 21 bases between the two ends. CDR1 MNHEY and CDR2 SMNVEV come from the germline V gene (reference sequence). CDR3 size: 20 residues.

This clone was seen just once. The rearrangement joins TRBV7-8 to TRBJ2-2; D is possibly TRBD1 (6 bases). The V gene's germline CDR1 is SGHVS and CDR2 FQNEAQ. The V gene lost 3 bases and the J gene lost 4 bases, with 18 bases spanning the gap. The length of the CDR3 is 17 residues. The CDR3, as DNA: TGTGCCAGCAGCTTTACCCCGGGACACCCCGGCACCGGGGAGCTGTTTTTT. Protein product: CASSFTPGHPGTGELFF.